This TCR beta chain was recorded in a study of blood T cell repertoires in COVID-19. As for the study in general: COVID-19 samples, acute and convalescent, were from the United States, Italy and Spain. In each case, the material was cDNA or gDNA derived from T cells, B-cell-depleted T cells, or PBMCs.

Methods used by the authors: Cell counts per sample came from amplifying reference gene primers. Profiling relied on immunoSEQ multiplex PCR, and the TCRdb table lists in-frame clones only, not all of them. V, J and clone size derive from that table, while D and trimming were established from the DNA sequence. The repertoire holds 23,000 or so clones, with 65% to 90% as singletons. Germline lookup yields CDR1 SGHDT and CDR2 YYEEEE. The V segment lost 2 bases and the J segment 7 bases; nucleotides outside the gene matches: 3. The CDR3 consists of 14 residues. The sequence came from a woman of 80 years or more with acute or convalescent COVID-19. Source material: peripheral blood. The chain employs TRBV5-6 and TRBJ1-4; 9 nucleotides agree with TRBD1. Here the CDR3 DNA reads TGTGCCAGCAGCTTAGGGGACAGGGTTGAAAAACTGTTTTTT. Translating gives CASSLGDRVEKLFF.